The T cell receptor beta chain described here comes from a study of Tregs in tolerant kidney transplant recipients. Study context: Related graft donors supplied nonmyeloablative bone marrow transplants, and mixed chimerism was transient.

Repertoires were generated with immunoSEQ multiplex PCR, while TCRdb's copy carries only in-frame clones and drops some. This sample carries about 83,000 clones, 98% of them seen once, and the ten largest clones take 0.56%. CDR3 size: 20 residues. Looked up from germline, CDR1 is SNHLY and CDR2 is FYNNEI. The junction had 13 bases not matched to a gene; V was cut back by 2 bases and J by 2 bases. The sample was CD4+ T cells from blood, taken before the transplant. The V gene is TRBV2, the J gene TRBJ2-6; 9 nucleotides line up with TRBD2. This receptor was identified in a human donor who received a combined kidney and bone marrow transplant. The CDR3 DNA reads TGTGCCAGCAGTGAAATCGGGACTAGCTATTTTGAGACTGGGGCCAACGTCCTGACTTTC. This encodes CASSEIGTSYFETGANVLTF.